This TCR beta chain was identified during a study of shared clonotypes between healthy human individuals. Regarding the study as a whole: The study's rarefaction showed incomplete sorted-subset sequencing despite large depth.

The protocol was immunoSEQ multiplex PCR, while the TCRdb copy is restricted to in-frame clones and leaves out a portion. The profile covers more than 550,000 clones, with about 92% appearing a single time and roughly 36% taken by the ten largest. Germline CDR1 is SGHKS and CDR2 is YYEKEE (reference sequence). The CDR3 extends over 14 amino acids. The V segment lost 3 bases and the J segment 2 bases; nucleotides outside the gene matches: 2. About this clone: Its antigen is as yet unknown.

The rearrangement joins TRBV5-5 to TRBJ2-7, with 10 positions matching TRBD1. The sequence came from a man younger than 35 in good health. Some clones in this sample may be carry-over from other donors' samples. Input material: memory CD8+ T cells from PBMCs. Regarding subset: CD45RO+ cells pooled with CCR7-negative TemRA cells. The CDR3 DNA is TGTGCCAGCAGCTCCGGGACAGGGGCCTACGAGCAGTACTTC. Amino acid sequence: CASSSGTGAYEQYF.